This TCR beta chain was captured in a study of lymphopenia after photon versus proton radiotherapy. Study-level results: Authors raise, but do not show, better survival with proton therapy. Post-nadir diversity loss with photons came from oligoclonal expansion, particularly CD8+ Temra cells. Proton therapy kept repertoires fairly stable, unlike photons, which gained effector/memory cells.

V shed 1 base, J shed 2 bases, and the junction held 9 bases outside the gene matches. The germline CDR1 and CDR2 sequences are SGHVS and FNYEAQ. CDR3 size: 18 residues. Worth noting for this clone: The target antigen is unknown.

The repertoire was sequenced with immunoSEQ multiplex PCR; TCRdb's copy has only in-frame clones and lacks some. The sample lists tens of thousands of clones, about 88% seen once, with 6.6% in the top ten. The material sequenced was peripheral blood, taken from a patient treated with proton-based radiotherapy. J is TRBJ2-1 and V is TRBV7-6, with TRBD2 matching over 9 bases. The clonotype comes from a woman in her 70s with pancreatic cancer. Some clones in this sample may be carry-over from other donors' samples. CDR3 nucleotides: TGTGCCAGCAGCTTAGAGCCAATAGCGGGAGTGCCCTACAATGAGCAGTTCTTC. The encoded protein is CASSLEPIAGVPYNEQFF.